These 5 T cell receptor beta chains share one sample of origin, sequenced in a study of cytomegalovirus exposure and HLA in healthy donors. The PCR had 60 Vbeta and 13 Jbeta primers. Libraries were prepared by immunoSEQ multiplex PCR; TCRdb keeps only in-frame clonotypes and omits some of them. The sample includes approximately 79,000 clones, roughly 80% seen only once; the top ten take roughly 2%. Sequencing used PBMCs. These receptors came from a boy under 18 in good health and CMV-seronegative.

V and J are TRBV4-3 and TRBJ2-1; maybe TRBD2 (6 bases). The CDR3 sequence is 16 residues long. The germline V gene has CDR1 LGHNA and CDR2 YSLEER. The V gene lost 1 base and the J gene lost 0 bases, with 10 bases spanning the gap. CDR3 coding DNA: TGCGCCAGCAGCCAAGCCCTCGGGGGCTCCTACAATGAGCAGTTCTTC. Translation: CASSQALGGSYNEQFF.

The chain uses TRBV5-6 and TRBJ1-1; D gene unclear. The germline V and J ends were trimmed by 0 bases and 8 bases, with 14 bases remaining between them. Germline V CDR1 and CDR2: SGHDT, YYEEEE. The CDR3 extends over 14 amino acids. CDR3 nucleotide sequence: TGTGCCAGCAGCTTGGGTCGGCGAGGTCAGGAAGCTTTCTTT. This encodes CASSLGRRGQEAFF.

The V and J genes are TRBV27 and TRBJ2-1, with D perhaps matching TRBD2 (5 bases). Germline CDR1 is MNHEY and CDR2 is SMNVEV (reference sequence). The CDR3 contains 14 residues. V shed 6 bases and J shed 8 bases, with 17 bases lying between them. Here the CDR3 DNA reads TGTGCCAGCAGACGGGTACGCCTGGAGGATGAGCAGTTCTTC. Residues: CASRRVRLEDEQFF.

V gene TRBV2 combines with J gene TRBJ2-2, with TRBD1 matching over 10 bases. Germline V CDR1 and CDR2: SNHLY, FYNNEI. After removal of 4 bases from V and 5 bases from J, the junction contained 4 bases not matched to a gene. This CDR3 contains 15 residues. The chain's CDR3 is CASSGQGAVTGELFF. The CDR3 DNA is TGTGCCAGCAGTGGACAGGGGGCGGTTACCGGGGAGCTGTTTTTT.

The CDR3 spells CASSPRTGSVQYF. The CDR3 DNA reads TGTGCCAGCAGTCCGCGGACAGGGTCGGTGCAGTACTTC. The V and J genes are TRBV28 and TRBJ2-7, with 8 bases lining up with TRBD1. The V and J ends lost 5 bases and 9 bases, in that order; junction bases with no gene match: 9. The CDR3 has 13 amino acids. Germline loops: CDR1 MDHEN, CDR2 SYDVKM. The entire variable domain, with the rest obtained from reference TRBV28 and TRBJ2-7, is as follows: DVKVTQSSRYLVKRTGEKVFLECVQDMDHENMFWYRQDPGLGLRLIYFSYDVKMKEKGDIPEGYSVSREKKERFSLILESASTNQTSMYLCASSPRTGSVQYFGPGTRLTVT.